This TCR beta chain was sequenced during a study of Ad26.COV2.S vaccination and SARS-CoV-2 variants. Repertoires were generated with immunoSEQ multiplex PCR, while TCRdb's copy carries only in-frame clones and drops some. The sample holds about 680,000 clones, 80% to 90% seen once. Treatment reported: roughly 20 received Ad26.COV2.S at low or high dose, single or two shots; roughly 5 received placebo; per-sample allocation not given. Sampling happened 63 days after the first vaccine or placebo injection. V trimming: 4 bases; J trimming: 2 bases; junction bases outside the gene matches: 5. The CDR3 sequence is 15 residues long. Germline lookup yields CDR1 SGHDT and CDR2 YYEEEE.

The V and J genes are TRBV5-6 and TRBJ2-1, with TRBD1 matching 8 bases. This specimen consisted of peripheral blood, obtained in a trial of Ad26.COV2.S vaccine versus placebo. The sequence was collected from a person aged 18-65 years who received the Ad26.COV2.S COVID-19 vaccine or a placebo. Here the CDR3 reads CASSPTGATYNEQFF. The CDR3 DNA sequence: TGTGCCAGCAGCCCGACAGGGGCTACCTACAATGAGCAGTTCTTC.